Sequencing of this T cell receptor (beta chain) was carried out in a study of radiotherapy plus CTLA-4 blockade in lung cancer (dated by TCRdb to the late 2010s). In the study overall: Objective responses occurred in 18% of enrolled patients, and about 30% achieved disease control.

Library preparation employed the immunoSEQ multiplex PCR assay. Not all clones reach the TCRdb copy of this immuneACCESS table, which keeps in-frame sequences only. Checked studies attribute under half of the gap to unresolved V genes and leave the rest unexplained. Within this sample are around 44,000 clones, with roughly 90% of them counted one time only. Together, the top ten hold less than 20% of the sample. In this study, focal radiation therapy paired with CTLA-4 blockade (ipilimumab) was tested in patients who had chemo-refractory metastatic non-small-cell lung cancer. What the study reported, not specific to this receptor: The strongest predictors of response were reported to be early dynamic shifts in blood T cell clones along with a rise in serum interferon-beta following radiation. After treatment with radiotherapy and ipilimumab, TCR clones that originated in tumors expanded in peripheral blood.

In the case of this clone: What antigen it recognizes has not been identified. No base-level quality is on record; no much larger clone is a single base apart.

This receptor was obtained from a human donor with non-small cell lung cancer that progressed on radiotherapy plus ipilimumab. Some clones in this sample may be carry-over from other donors' samples. Sequenced here: peripheral blood, sampled from a patient treated with radiotherapy plus ipilimumab.

At the DNA level, the sequence is TGTGCCAGCAGCGTAGCAGATGGGGCTGGTGGCTACACCTTC. It translates as CASSVADGAGGYTF. The V and J genes are TRBV9 and TRBJ1-2, with a tentative D gene TRBD1 over 5 matching bases. The CDR3, from cysteine to phenylalanine, totals 14 residues. The retained sequence is limited to the CDR3, 42 bases, with the frame set at the first base. Trimming takes 0 bases from V and 7 bases from J, and the germline ends sit 13 bases apart. CDR1 SGDLS and CDR2 YYNGEE were looked up in the germline V gene.